The next 27 T cell receptor beta chains were all read from a single sample in a study of T cell responses to AZD1222 COVID-19 vaccine. Assay used: immunoSEQ multiplex PCR; TCRdb lists only in-frame clones, some missing. The table records 70,000 to 75,000 clones, around 80% of them present only once. The specimen was peripheral blood, collected 28 days after the second AZD1222 dose. These receptor sequences come from an adult who received the AZD1222 COVID-19 vaccine.

The chain is built from TRBV7-3 and TRBJ2-2; 10 positions agree with TRBD2. Germline loops: CDR1 SGHTA, CDR2 FQGTGA. V lost 2 bases and J lost 2; bases outside the gene matches: 5. There are 17 residues in the CDR3. This CDR3 reads CASSLSGTSVNTGELFF. The CDR3 DNA sequence: TGTGCCAGCAGCTTATCCGGGACTAGCGTTAACACCGGGGAGCTGTTTTTT.

The chain links TRBV5-1 to TRBJ2-2; 8 bases are a match to TRBD1. Germline-derived CDR1 and CDR2 are SGHRS and YFSETQ. After removal of 3 bases from V and 0 bases from J, the junction contained 1 base not matched to a gene. CDR3 length equals 15 residues. CDR3 sequence (DNA): TGCGCCAGCAGCTGGACAGGGCCGAACACCGGGGAGCTGTTTTTT. Translated, it gives CASSWTGPNTGELFF.

The chain recombines TRBV7-3 with TRBJ2-3; TRBD2 matches at 8 bases. Trimming at V came to 1 base and at J to 0 bases, leaving 12 bases not matched to a gene. This CDR3 comprises 19 residues. CDR1 SGHTA and CDR2 FQGTGA come from the germline V gene. The CDR3: CASSLMGGSGGSSTDTQYF. The CDR3 DNA reads as TGTGCCAGCAGCTTAATGGGCGGAAGCGGGGGATCTAGCACAGATACGCAGTATTTT.

This chain links TRBV11-2 with TRBJ2-1, with 9 positions matching TRBD2. Germline V gene sequence: CDR1 SGHAT, CDR2 FQNNGV. With V trimmed by 2 bases and J by 1 base, 9 bases remained unmatched. This CDR3 is 18 amino acids long. The CDR3 sequence is CASSLFVGREGSYNEQFF. The CDR3 DNA is TGTGCCAGCAGCTTATTTGTAGGGCGGGAGGGTTCCTACAATGAGCAGTTCTTC.

This chain joins TRBV6-5 and TRBJ1-4; D uncertain. The CDR3 is 15 amino acids. V dropped 6 bases and J dropped 3 bases, with 14 bases sitting between them. Germline CDR1 is MNHEY and CDR2 is SVGAGI. The CDR3 DNA follows: TGTGCCAGCAGGGCTATGTCTGCGGCTAATGAAAAACTGTTTTTT. Translating it yields CASRAMSAANEKLFF.

The rearrangement links TRBV7-2 to TRBJ1-5; no clear D gene. CDR1 is SGHTA, CDR2 FQGNSA, per germline. V dropped 5 bases and J dropped 1 base, with 6 bases sitting between them. CDR3 length: 13 residues. The CDR3 loop is CASSRWSNQPQHF. CDR3 DNA: TGTGCCAGCAGCCGGTGGAGCAATCAGCCCCAGCATTTT.

CDR3 in DNA: TGTGCCAGCAGCCGGGACAGCGATCAGCCCCAGCATTTT. This translates into CASSRDSDQPQHF. This chain links TRBV7-3 with TRBJ1-5; 7 nucleotides agree with TRBD1. The J segment lost 5 bases and the V segment lost 5 bases, leaving 3 bases of the junction unmatched. The CDR3 totals 13 residues. Germline-derived CDR1 and CDR2 are SGHTA and FQGTGA. Based on the CDR3 plus reference TRBV7-3 and TRBJ1-5, the full variable domain is GAGVSQTPSNKVTEKGKYVELRCDPISGHTALYWYRQSLGQGPEFLIYFQGTGAADDSGLPNDRFFAVRPEGSVSTLKIQRTERGDSAVYLCASSRDSDQPQHFGDGTRLSIL.

The chain joins TRBV7-3 to TRBJ2-2, with unresolved D. This CDR3 is built from 13 residues. Germline V gene sequence: CDR1 SGHTA, CDR2 FQGTGA. The V end lost 3 bases, the J end lost 2 bases, and 4 bases lay between the germline ends. The CDR3 DNA reads TGTGCCAGCAGCTTGATTAACACCGGGGAGCTGTTTTTT. It encodes CASSLINTGELFF.

This clone appeared once. The chain joins TRBV30 to TRBJ2-1; D is perhaps TRBD1 (6 bases). The CDR3 is 13 residues long. The germline V gene has CDR1 GTSNPN and CDR2 SVGIG (reference sequence). V lost 2 bases, J lost 6 bases, and 11 bases lay in between. Written as DNA, the CDR3 is TGTGCCTGGAGTATTGGGGGCTTCAATGAGCAGTTCTTC. It codes for CAWSIGGFNEQFF.

A few counts support this clone. The chain combines TRBV6-1 with TRBJ2-1; D ambiguous. With 4 bases removed from V and 3 bases from J, the gap between germline ends came to 28 bases. The germline V gene encodes CDR1 MNHNS and CDR2 SASEGT. The CDR3 covers 20 residues. This CDR3 is CASSGGSAPAVGSSYNEQFF. CDR3 nucleotides: TGTGCCAGCAGTGGTGGGTCGGCCCCTGCGGTGGGGTCAAGCTACAATGAGCAGTTCTTC.

V is TRBV4-2 and J is TRBJ2-7; D is perhaps TRBD2 (5 bases). With 3 bases removed from V and 4 bases from J, the gap between germline ends came to 16 bases. Germline V gene lookup returns CDR1 LGHNA and CDR2 YNFKEQ. This CDR3 contains 15 residues. The CDR3 here is CASSQPRGPAYEQYF. CDR3 sequence (DNA): TGTGCCAGCAGCCAGCCCCGGGGTCCCGCGTACGAGCAGTACTTC.

V usage is TRBV18 and J usage is TRBJ1-4; 9 positions agree with TRBD1. This CDR3 is 14 amino acids long. V lost 4 bases, J lost 6 bases, and 3 bases stayed unmatched. Germline V CDR1 and CDR2: KGHSH, LQKENI. The CDR3, as DNA: TGTGCCAGCTCACTCCGGGACAGGGATGAAAAACTGTTTTTT. Residues: CASSLRDRDEKLFF. Full variable domain (remainder filled in from reference TRBV18 and TRBJ1-4): NAGVMQNPRHLVRRRGQEARLRCSPMKGHSHVYWYRQLPEEGLKFMVYLQKENIIDESGMPKERFSAEFPKEGPSILRIQQVVRGDSAAYFCASSLRDRDEKLFFGSGTQLSVL.

This clone was counted a single time. The V call is TRBV28, the J call TRBJ1-2; D gene uncertain. V lost 8 bases and J lost 4, with 8 bases in between. The CDR3 length is 11 residues. The germline CDR1 and CDR2 sequences are MDHEN and SYDVKM. The CDR3 spells CASGDFYGYTF. CDR3 DNA: TGTGCCAGCGGGGATTTCTATGGCTACACCTTC.

The J gene is TRBJ2-5, the V gene TRBV2, with D maybe TRBD2 (6 bases). From germline, CDR1 is SNHLY and CDR2 FYNNEI. CDR3 length equals 15 residues. Trimming cost V 6 bases and J 3 bases, with 17 bases left between them. The DNA of the CDR3 is TGTGCCAGCAGGGACTACATGGCCCCGAAAGAGACCCAGTACTTC. This codes for CASRDYMAPKETQYF.

The V gene is TRBV2, the J gene TRBJ2-3; D is perhaps TRBD2 (5 bases). V shed 3 bases and J shed 0 bases, with 7 bases lying between them. The CDR3 has 14 residues. CDR1 is SNHLY and CDR2 is FYNNEI in the germline V gene. The CDR3 bases are TGTGCCAGCAGTGACCGGACTAGCACAGATACGCAGTATTTT. Its protein is CASSDRTSTDTQYF.

J is TRBJ1-2 and V is TRBV23-1, with TRBD1 as a possible D gene (6 bases). TRBV23-1 is identified as an open reading frame with a role that is uncertain. This CDR3 is 16 amino acids long. Trimming took off 4 bases at V and 6 bases at J, with 21 bases between the two ends. As DNA, the CDR3 is TGCGCCAGCAGTCGAGCCTGCCTTGAGGGGGACCATGGCTACACCTTC. This codes for CASSRACLEGDHGYTF.

In this sample, this clone turned up once. The V and J genes are TRBV28 and TRBJ1-5, with 8 bases aligning to TRBD1. Germline-derived CDR1 and CDR2 are MDHEN and SYDVKM. Unmatched junction bases numbered 3, after V lost 6 bases and J lost 5 bases. The CDR3 covers 13 residues. The CDR3 loop is CASRDRAYQPQHF. CDR3 in DNA: TGTGCCAGCAGGGACAGGGCTTATCAGCCCCAGCATTTT. Supplemented by reference TRBV28 and TRBJ1-5, the full variable domain reads DVKVTQSSRYLVKRTGEKVFLECVQDMDHENMFWYRQDPGLGLRLIYFSYDVKMKEKGDIPEGYSVSREKKERFSLILESASTNQTSMYLCASRDRAYQPQHFGDGTRLSIL.

This chain connects TRBV29-1 to TRBJ2-1; the match to TRBD2 covers 9 bases. V trimming: 2 bases; J trimming: 6 bases; junction bases outside the gene matches: 8. The CDR3 is 15 residues long. CDR1 SQVTM and CDR2 ANQGSEA come from the germline V gene. The CDR3 protein is CSVEKTSGRTNEQFF. The CDR3 DNA is TGCAGCGTTGAAAAAACTAGCGGGCGGACCAATGAGCAGTTCTTC.

The V gene is TRBV7-6, the J gene TRBJ1-1; no reliable D call. The CDR3 sequence is 11 residues long. V was cut by 5 bases and J by 6 bases, with 7 bases left in between. Per germline, CDR1 SGHVS and CDR2 FNYEAQ. The CDR3 spells CASSPGSEAFF. The CDR3, as DNA: TGTGCCAGCAGCCCGGGGTCTGAAGCTTTCTTT.

J is TRBJ2-5 and V is TRBV11-2; D gene unclear. The V and J ends lost 5 bases and 5 bases respectively, with 12 bases between them. The CDR3 spans 13 residues. From germline, CDR1 is SGHAT and CDR2 FQNNGV. The CDR3 DNA reads TGTGCCAGCAGCCTTAGTAGTAAGGAGACCCAGTACTTC. Amino acids: CASSLSSKETQYF.

The rearrangement links TRBV5-6 to TRBJ2-7; D is unclear. The CDR3 runs to 13 residues. Germline-derived CDR1 and CDR2 are SGHDT and YYEEEE. Trimming took off 2 bases at V and 2 bases at J, with 8 bases between the two ends. CDR3 nucleotides: TGTGCCAGCAGCTTACAGACCCCCTACGAGCAGTACTTC. This translates into CASSLQTPYEQYF.

The gene calls are TRBV6-5 and TRBJ2-7, with 7 positions matching TRBD1. The length of the CDR3 is 14 residues. V shed 6 bases and J 2 bases; nucleotides not matched to a gene: 7. Germline CDR1 and CDR2: MNHEY and SVGAGI. The CDR3 nucleotides read TGTGCCAGCAGGGCCGGGACAGTAACCTACGAGCAGTACTTC. Its translation is CASRAGTVTYEQYF.

This clone was picked up a small number of times. The rearrangement links TRBV19 to TRBJ1-5; maybe TRBD1 (5 bases). CDR1 and CDR2 from the germline V gene are LNHDA and SQIVND (reference sequence). Trimming took 10 bases from V and 3 from J, leaving 16 bases between them. CDR3 length: 14 residues. In nucleotides, the CDR3 is TGTGCCACCTCCGTGGGGGGGTACAATCAGCCCCAGCATTTT. The encoded protein is CATSVGGYNQPQHF.

This chain uses TRBV9 with TRBJ2-1; unclear D gene. The CDR3 runs 13 residues. The V end lost 1 base, the J end lost 5 bases, and 7 bases lay between the germline ends. Germline values: CDR1 SGDLS, CDR2 YYNGEE. CDR3 DNA: TGTGCCAGCAGCGTAACCCCAGACAATGAGCAGTTCTTC. Its translation: CASSVTPDNEQFF.

The chain uses TRBV30 and TRBJ2-7; 8 bases map to TRBD2. The CDR3 covers 13 residues. In germline, CDR1 is GTSNPN, CDR2 SVGIG (reference sequence). J lost 3 bases, V lost 2 bases, and 3 bases had no gene match. The CDR3 bases are TGTGCCTGGAGTCCGGGGGGGCTCTACGAGCAGTACTTC. Amino acids: CAWSPGGLYEQYF.

The chain links TRBV4-1 to TRBJ2-3, with TRBD2 matching 9 bases. The CDR3 covers 16 residues. V lost 1 base and J lost 0; bases outside the gene matches: 2. CDR1 and CDR2 from the germline V gene are MGHRA and YSYEKL. In DNA, the CDR3 is TGCGCCAGCAGCCAAGCTAGCGGGGCTAGCACAGATACGCAGTATTTT. Protein product: CASSQASGASTDTQYF.

Comment on this clone: The DNA is left out, because the CDR3 cannot be placed on it with certainty; the CDR3 is given as TCRdb lists it. This chain uses TRBV21-1 with TRBJ2-1; the table names TRBD2, a call not compared with the DNA. TRBV21-1 is a pseudogene segment. The CDR3 spans 15 residues, counting both ends. The CDR3 region is CASSKWASGSCEQFF.